This passage covers 9 T cell receptor beta chains from one sample sequenced in a study of T cells in narcolepsy. Libraries were prepared by immunoSEQ multiplex PCR; TCRdb keeps only in-frame clonotypes and omits some of them. The repertoire has some 34,000 clones, 81% of them found once; the top ten carry about 2.3%. Source material: memory (CD45RA-) CD4+ T cells from blood. The receptors shown here come from a human donor in good health.

The J gene is TRBJ1-5, the V gene TRBV2; TRBD1 matches at 8 bases. Germline CDR1 reads SNHLY; CDR2 reads FYNNEI. V lost 5 bases and J lost 6; bases outside the gene matches: 0. CDR3 length: 12 residues. In DNA form, the CDR3 reads TGTGCCAGCAGTCAGGGGGCTCAGCCCCAGCATTTT. Amino acids: CASSQGAQPQHF.

The chain links TRBV6-5 to TRBJ1-5, with D perhaps matching TRBD1 (5 bases). V shed 6 bases and J shed 2 bases, with 14 bases lying between them. The CDR3 consists of 15 residues. Per germline, CDR1 MNHEY and CDR2 SVGAGI. CDR3 sequence reads: CASRDGGVGNQPQHF. CDR3 sequence (DNA): TGTGCCAGCAGAGACGGGGGGGTTGGCAATCAGCCCCAGCATTTT.

The V gene is TRBV6-5, the J gene TRBJ2-1; TRBD2 agrees at 9 bases. CDR3 length equals 14 residues. Germline loops: CDR1 MNHEY, CDR2 SVGAGI. Losses at the gene ends were 6 bases for V and 9 bases for J; bases not matched to a gene: 9. The CDR3 DNA sequence: TGTGCCAGCAGCCGCGGCGGGAGGGTCGGTGAGCAGTTCTTC. Protein sequence: CASSRGGRVGEQFF.

This clone has just one count. The chain uses TRBV5-4 and TRBJ1-1; 8 bases line up with TRBD1. Trimming at V came to 2 bases and at J to 7 bases, leaving 4 bases not matched to a gene. The CDR3 loop spans 13 amino acids. Germline V gene lookup returns CDR1 SGHNT and CDR2 YYREEE (reference sequence). CDR3: CASSFRQGNEAFF. The CDR3 coding sequence is TGTGCCAGCAGCTTCAGACAGGGGAATGAAGCTTTCTTT.

V is TRBV5-1 and J is TRBJ2-3; TRBD1 aligns across 8 bases. The CDR3 consists of 16 residues. V was clipped by 4 bases and J by 0 bases; unmatched bases: 7. CDR1 is SGHRS and CDR2 is YFSETQ in the germline V gene. In DNA, the CDR3 is TGCGCCAGCAGCCTGGCCCAGGGGGCTAGCACAGATACGCAGTATTTT. This translates into CASSLAQGASTDTQYF. Complete variable domain (other parts from reference TRBV5-1 and TRBJ2-3): KAGVTQTPRYLIKTRGQQVTLSCSPISGHRSVSWYQQTPGQGLQFLFEYFSETQRNKGNFPGRFSGRQFSNSRSEMNVSTLELGDSALYLCASSLAQGASTDTQYFGPGTRLTVL.

This chain links TRBV23-1 with TRBJ1-2; D not resolved. TRBV23-1 belongs to the ORF category, with a function that is uncertain. V was pared by 0 bases and J by 8 bases, with 7 bases between. The CDR3 contains 12 residues. CDR3 nucleotides: TGCGCCAGCAGTCAATCTATTGACGGCTACACCTTC. Its translation is CASSQSIDGYTF.

V and J are TRBV30 and TRBJ1-6, with 7 nucleotides matching TRBD1. In germline, CDR1 is GTSNPN, CDR2 SVGIG (reference sequence). The CDR3 is 16 residues long. The V and J ends lost 3 bases and 9 bases, in that order; junction bases with no gene match: 14. The CDR3 DNA reads as TGTGCCTGGAGGGACAGGTATAGGTTCGTTCGTTCACCCCTCCACTTT. It encodes CAWRDRYRFVRSPLHF.

This rearrangement joins TRBV10-3 to TRBJ2-4; D is uncertain. Germline V lookup: CDR1 ENHRY, CDR2 SYGVKD. Between the trimmed V and J ends, which lost 6 bases and 5 bases, there was a span of 8 bases. The CDR3 has 12 residues. CDR3 sequence: CAIRGPENIQYF. In DNA form, the CDR3 reads TGTGCCATCAGGGGCCCGGAAAACATTCAGTACTTC.

The chain has TRBV2 and TRBJ2-2; 8 nucleotides match TRBD2. V shed 5 bases and J 6 bases; nucleotides not matched to a gene: 8. Germline CDR1 and CDR2: SNHLY and FYNNEI. This CDR3 contains 15 residues. CDR3 DNA sequence: TGTGCCAGCAGTCGGGAGGGTCGTATGTCCGGGGAGCTGTTTTTT. It is translated as CASSREGRMSGELFF.